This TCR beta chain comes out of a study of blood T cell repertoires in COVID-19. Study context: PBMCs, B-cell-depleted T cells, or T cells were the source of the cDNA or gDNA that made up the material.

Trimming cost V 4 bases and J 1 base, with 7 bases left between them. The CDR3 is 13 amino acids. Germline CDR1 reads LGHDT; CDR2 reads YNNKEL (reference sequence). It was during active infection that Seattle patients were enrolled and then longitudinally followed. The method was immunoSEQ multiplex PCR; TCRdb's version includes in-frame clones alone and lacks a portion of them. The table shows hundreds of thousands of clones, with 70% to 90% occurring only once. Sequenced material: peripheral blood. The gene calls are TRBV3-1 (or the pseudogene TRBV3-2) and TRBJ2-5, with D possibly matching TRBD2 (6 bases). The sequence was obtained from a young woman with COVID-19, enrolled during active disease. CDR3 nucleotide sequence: TGTGCCAGCAGCCGGGACTTCCAAGAGACCCAGTACTTC. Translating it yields CASSRDFQETQYF.